This TCR beta chain was sequenced during a study of T cells after yellow fever vaccination. Study-wide background: Low-cell-number fractions underwent preparation using SMART-Seq v4 Ultra Low Input. The study's findings and limits: There was a possibility that FACS-sorted repertoires contained abundant clonotypes contaminating from the bulk population. Relatively few clonotypes were ones that appeared in both CD4 and CD8 compartments.

After removal of 4 bases from V and 6 bases from J, the junction contained 10 bases not matched to a gene. Germline V CDR1 and CDR2: LGHDT, YNNKEL (reference sequence). This CDR3 spans 16 amino acids. UMIs and a universal primer site were added when TCR cDNA was made by 5'RACE template switching. TCRdb reanalysed the 5' RACE reads using MiXCR and keeps one entry per CDR3 protein. The table shows a few hundred thousand distinct CDR3 sequences, with around 7% occurring only once. There are many counts of this clonotype. The antigen remains undetermined. The gene calls are TRBV3-1 and TRBJ2-1; 9 positions match TRBD1. The specimen was CD4+ T cells sorted from PBMCs, collected 15 days after the yellow fever booster vaccination. The TCR originated in a man aged 25 to 45 who received the YFV17D yellow fever vaccine. CDR3 nucleotide sequence: TGTGCCAGCAGCCTTGCCGGGACAGGGTGGGTCAATGAGCAGTTCTTC. Amino acids: CASSLAGTGWVNEQFF.